These 28 T cell receptor beta chains originate from one sample sequenced in a study of early T cells in non-severe SARS-CoV-2 infection. Via MiXCR, TCRdb re-called the 5' RACE reads, giving one row per CDR3 protein. The sample lists tens of thousands of distinct CDR3 sequences; roughly 14% were seen once. Sample: whole blood. These receptors all stem from an adult who was a healthcare worker with PCR-confirmed SARS-CoV-2 infection or an uninfected control (not recorded which).

In this sample, this clonotype turned up a few times. The chain combines TRBV5-1 with TRBJ1-3; D is unclear. CDR3 length: 16 amino acids. V lost 1 base to trimming and J lost 0 bases, with 11 bases between them. Per germline, CDR1 SGHRS and CDR2 YFSETQ. CDR3 DNA: TGCGCCAGCAGCTTGTCCGGGGTGAGCTCTGGAAACACCATATATTTT. This gives the protein CASSLSGVSSGNTIYF. Full variable domain (outside the CDR3, taken from reference TRBV5-1 and TRBJ1-3): KAGVTQTPRYLIKTRGQQVTLSCSPISGHRSVSWYQQTPGQGLQFLFEYFSETQRNKGNFPGRFSGRQFSNSRSEMNVSTLELGDSALYLCASSLSGVSSGNTIYFGEGSWLTVV.

V and J are TRBV6-1 and TRBJ1-6, with D unresolved. V lost 4 bases and J lost 7, with 5 bases in between. Germline values: CDR1 MNHNS, CDR2 SASEGT. The CDR3 length is 12 residues. CDR3 coding DNA: TGTGCCAGCAGTGTCATAAATTCACCCCTCCACTTT. It encodes CASSVINSPLHF.

This clonotype came up a few times. The chain uses TRBV6-6 and TRBJ1-5; D call uncertain. The CDR3 is made up of 12 amino acids. V lost 6 bases and J lost 0, with 3 bases in between. CDR1 and CDR2 (germline): MNHNY, SVGAGI (reference sequence). CDR3 region: CASSHSNQPQHF. For the CDR3, the DNA is TGTGCCAGCAGCCATAGCAATCAGCCCCAGCATTTT.

This clonotype was counted between two and nine times. The chain joins TRBV5-1 to TRBJ2-1; TRBD1 or TRBD2 may be the D gene (5 bases each). Germline CDR1 is SGHRS and CDR2 is YFSETQ. The CDR3 runs to 17 residues. V lost 0 bases and J lost 9, with 22 bases in between. In nucleotides, the CDR3 is TGCGCCAGCAGCTTGGCCAGGGACGAAATGTTCCGTAGTGAGCAGTTCTTC. This codes for CASSLARDEMFRSEQFF.

This clonotype was detected only a few times. The chain recombines TRBV19 with TRBJ1-4; perhaps TRBD1 as D (6 bases). The length of the CDR3 is 14 residues. Germline CDR1 is LNHDA and CDR2 is SQIVND (reference sequence). V lost 4 bases, J lost 10 bases, and 16 bases lay in between. The CDR3 DNA sequence: TGTGCCAGTAGTACGCCAGGGGATCTCGTAAAACTGTTTTTT. This encodes CASSTPGDLVKLFF. Filled out from reference TRBV19 and TRBJ1-4, the complete variable domain reads DGGITQSPKYLFRKEGQNVTLSCEQNLNHDAMYWYRQDPGQGLRLIYYSQIVNDFQKGDIAEGYSVSREKKESFPLTVTSAQKNPTAFYLCASSTPGDLVKLFFGSGTQLSVL.

This clonotype was seen only a few times. The chain carries TRBV24-1 and TRBJ2-1, with TRBD1 identical over 9 bases. Looked up from germline, CDR1 is KGHDR and CDR2 is SFDVKD. This CDR3 region has 18 residues. V trimming: 9 bases; J trimming: 0 bases; junction bases outside the gene matches: 14. The CDR3 bases are TGTGCCACCTGGGACAGGGAAAAAACGGGGAGCTCCTACAATGAGCAGTTCTTC. Residues: CATWDREKTGSSYNEQFF.

This clonotype has just a few counts. The chain employs TRBV18 and TRBJ1-5; D might be TRBD1 (5 bases). CDR3 length: 13 amino acids. V was clipped by 5 bases and J by 4 bases, with 9 bases between them. Germline V CDR1 and CDR2: KGHSH, LQKENI. CDR3 coding DNA: TGTGCCAGCTCAGCCGGGGCGAATCAGCCCCAGCATTTT. Protein product: CASSAGANQPQHF. Using reference TRBV18 and TRBJ1-5 for the parts outside the CDR3, the full variable domain is NAGVMQNPRHLVRRRGQEARLRCSPMKGHSHVYWYRQLPEEGLKFMVYLQKENIIDESGMPKERFSAEFPKEGPSILRIQQVVRGDSAAYFCASSAGANQPQHFGDGTRLSIL.

This clonotype turned up a few times. This rearrangement joins TRBV30 to TRBJ2-3; D possibly corresponds to TRBD2 (5 bases). The length of the CDR3 is 20 residues. The V and J ends lost 0 bases and 4 bases respectively, with 29 bases between them. Looked up from germline, CDR1 is GTSNPN and CDR2 is SVGIG (reference sequence). The CDR3 DNA follows: TGTGCCTGGAGTGTAGAGTACTTGCTGGACTTCAGAAACCCCCCAGATACGCAGTATTTT. As protein: CAWSVEYLLDFRNPPDTQYF. Together with reference TRBV30 and TRBJ2-3, the CDR3 gives the full variable domain: SQTIHQWPATLVQPVGSPLSLECTVEGTSNPNLYWYRQAAGRGLQLLFYSVGIGQISSEVPQNLSASRPQDRQFILSSKKLLLSDSGFYLCAWSVEYLLDFRNPPDTQYFGPGTRLTVL.

This clonotype was found many times. The chain recombines TRBV19 with TRBJ1-2, with TRBD1 matching over 7 bases. V dropped 6 bases and J dropped 6; count of bases not matched to a gene: 7. The CDR3 totals 13 residues. Germline V lookup: CDR1 LNHDA, CDR2 SQIVND (reference sequence). The CDR3 is CASRLSGGDGYTF. CDR3 bases: TGTGCCAGTAGACTCTCAGGGGGTGATGGCTACACCTTC.

This clonotype was seen ten or more times. The chain joins TRBV11-2 to TRBJ1-5; maybe TRBD1 (5 bases). In germline, CDR1 is SGHAT, CDR2 FQNNGV. Trimming shortened V by 3 bases and J by 7 bases, and 13 bases separated the two germline ends. The CDR3 runs to 14 residues. CDR3: CASSFVHRGQPQHF. CDR3 sequence (DNA): TGTGCCAGCAGCTTCGTCCACCGGGGGCAGCCCCAGCATTTT.

This clonotype was seen a few times. The chain combines TRBV5-4 with TRBJ2-1, with 10 bases lining up with TRBD2. The germline V gene has CDR1 SGHNT and CDR2 YYREEE (reference sequence). J lost 5 bases, V lost 0 bases, and 2 bases had no gene match. CDR3 length: 15 amino acids. CDR3 protein: CASSLGLAGDNEQFF. The CDR3 DNA reads TGTGCCAGCAGCTTGGGGCTAGCGGGAGACAATGAGCAGTTCTTC.

V gene TRBV6-1 combines with J gene TRBJ1-1; D gene ambiguous. Germline CDR1 and CDR2: MNHNS and SASEGT. V lost 8 bases and J 3 bases, leaving 7 bases between the germline ends. CDR3 length: 11 residues. DNA of the CDR3: TGTGCCAGCCGTAGATACACTGAAGCTTTCTTT. It is translated as CASRRYTEAFF.

This chain connects TRBV6-5 to TRBJ1-6, with 7 nucleotides matching TRBD1. V lost 6 bases, J lost 9 bases, and 14 bases stayed unmatched. Germline CDR1 reads MNHEY; CDR2 reads SVGAGI. CDR3 length equals 16 residues. The CDR3 bases are TGTGCCAGCAGGAATGGACAGGCCGTATCAAGTTCACCCCTCCACTTT. Protein: CASRNGQAVSSSPLHF.

V usage is TRBV29-1 and J usage is TRBJ2-5; 9 bases fit TRBD1. CDR1 is SQVTM, CDR2 ANQGSEA, per germline. The junction had 8 bases not matched to a gene; V was cut back by 4 bases and J by 5 bases. This CDR3 has 14 amino acids. The chain's CDR3 is CSVATPGTGETQYF. The CDR3 DNA is TGCAGCGTTGCTACGCCGGGGACAGGGGAGACCCAGTACTTC.

In this sample, this clonotype turned up many times. V gene TRBV27 combines with J gene TRBJ1-6; 8 bases align to TRBD1. Trimming at V came to 8 bases and at J to 1 base, leaving 7 bases not matched to a gene. This CDR3 comprises 16 residues. The germline CDR1 and CDR2 sequences are MNHEY and SMNVEV (reference sequence). CDR3 in DNA: TGTGCCAGCGGAAACAGGGGGGGGTCCTATAATTCACCCCTCCACTTT. This gives the protein CASGNRGGSYNSPLHF.

This clonotype was seen a handful of times. The chain recombines TRBV3-1 with TRBJ2-5; no definite D call. Between the trimmed V and J ends, which lost 1 base and 5 bases, there was a span of 11 bases. This CDR3 comprises 14 residues. Germline loops: CDR1 LGHDT, CDR2 YNNKEL (reference sequence). The CDR3 DNA sequence: TGTGCCAGCAGCCAAGTGCCAAGCACGGAGACCCAGTACTTC. This sequence encodes CASSQVPSTETQYF.

The rearrangement links TRBV7-3 to TRBJ2-2, with D hard to call. Trimming took off 1 base at V and 7 bases at J, with 10 bases between the two ends. The CDR3 covers 14 residues. Germline loops: CDR1 SGHTA, CDR2 FQGTGA. CDR3 amino acids: CASSLRGQHGELFF. The CDR3 region has the DNA TGTGCCAGCAGCTTAAGAGGCCAGCACGGGGAGCTGTTTTTT.

The V call is TRBV5-4, the J call TRBJ2-7, with D unresolved. Looked up from germline, CDR1 is SGHNT and CDR2 is YYREEE (reference sequence). The CDR3 loop spans 14 amino acids. Trimming cost V 0 bases and J 0 bases, with 7 bases left between them. The CDR3 loop reads CASSLDVDSYEQYV. The CDR3 nucleotides read TGTGCCAGCAGCTTGGACGTCGACTCCTACGAGCAGTACGTC.

This clonotype occurred many times. CDR3 nucleotides: TGTGCCAGCAGTGAAGGGGGCGAGCAGTACGTC. Translation: CASSEGGEQYV. This chain uses TRBV6-1 with TRBJ2-7; D not resolved. The CDR3 contains 11 residues. The V end lost 1 base, the J end lost 6 bases, and 4 bases lay between the germline ends. Germline V lookup: CDR1 MNHNS, CDR2 SASEGT.

The chain combines TRBV7-9 with TRBJ1-2; D possibly corresponds to TRBD1 (5 bases). Germline V gives CDR1 SEHNR, CDR2 FQNEAQ (reference sequence). The CDR3 sequence is 13 residues long. V was trimmed by 9 bases and J by 4 bases, leaving 15 bases between them. The CDR3 sequence: CASKPGPSYGYTF. DNA of the CDR3: TGTGCCAGTAAACCGGGACCTTCCTATGGCTACACCTTC.

J is TRBJ1-1 and V is TRBV30, with D possibly being TRBD1 (5 bases). In germline, CDR1 is GTSNPN, CDR2 SVGIG (reference sequence). This CDR3 is 13 amino acids long. V was cut by 0 bases and J by 8 bases, with 13 bases left in between. CDR3 coding DNA: TGTGCCTGGAGTGTAGGGGCCGGGACGGAAGCTTTCTTT. As protein: CAWSVGAGTEAFF.

This clonotype was counted many times. V and J are TRBV6-4 and TRBJ1-5, with a weak D call TRBD1 (5 bases). V gave up 8 bases and J gave up 7 bases, with 15 bases separating them. Per the germline V gene, CDR1 is MRHNA and CDR2 is SNTAGT. This CDR3 contains 13 residues. The CDR3 is CASGGPDNQPQHF. In DNA form, the CDR3 reads TGTGCCAGCGGGGGACCCGACAACCAGCCCCAGCATTTT.

This clonotype was seen a few times. The genes are TRBV12-3 or TRBV12-4 and TRBJ2-2, with unresolved D. Trimming removed 4 bases from V and 9 bases from J, with 9 bases in between. CDR3 length equals 12 residues. CDR3 loop: CASSSLSRELFF. In nucleotides, the CDR3 is TGTGCCAGCAGTTCGCTTAGCCGGGAGCTGTTTTTT.

The chain links TRBV6-9 to TRBJ1-4; the D is unclear. The CDR3 has 18 residues. V was cut by 0 bases and J by 7 bases, with 21 bases left in between. The germline V gene encodes CDR1 MNHGY and CDR2 SVAAGI. The DNA of the CDR3 is TGTGCCAGCAGTTATTCCCCCCAATTTATTGACCGGAGTGAAAAACTGTTTTTT. It specifies CASSYSPQFIDRSEKLFF.

The V and J genes are TRBV5-6 and TRBJ2-3, with 10 bases lining up with TRBD1. CDR1 and CDR2 from the germline V gene are SGHDT and YYEEEE. V was clipped by 7 bases and J by 4 bases; unmatched bases: 9. The CDR3 loop spans 15 amino acids. CDR3 DNA: TGTGCCAGCCTAAGGACAGGGGGTAGCTCAGATACGCAGTATTTT. Amino acid sequence: CASLRTGGSSDTQYF.

This sequence joins TRBV6-5 and TRBJ1-4; unclear D gene. The CDR3 spans 14 residues. Germline lookup yields CDR1 MNHEY and CDR2 SVGAGI. V lost 0 bases and J lost 12, with 14 bases in between. CDR3 region: CASSYSLTSRELFF. In DNA form, the CDR3 reads TGTGCCAGCAGTTACTCGTTAACCAGCCGAGAACTGTTTTTT.

V and J are TRBV2 and TRBJ1-2; 7 bases are shared with TRBD1. CDR1 and CDR2 (germline): SNHLY, FYNNEI. J gave up 8 bases and V 3 bases, and 9 bases lay outside the gene matches. The CDR3 covers 14 residues. The CDR3 spells CASSESGQGGGYTF. In nucleotides, the CDR3 is TGTGCCAGCAGTGAGAGCGGGCAGGGGGGCGGCTACACCTTC.

This clonotype has a handful of counts. The rearrangement uses TRBV29-1 and TRBJ2-1; no firm D call. This CDR3 has 14 residues. Germline lookup yields CDR1 SQVTM and CDR2 ANQGSEA. Trimming stripped 5 bases from V and 6 bases from J, with 17 bases between. The CDR3 bases are TGCAGCGTTTTTAAGACGGGCCGCCCCAATGAGCAGTTCTTC. Protein product: CSVFKTGRPNEQFF.